This is a list of T cell receptor beta chains from one sample in a study of CD8 T cells in ankylosing spondylitis. In TCRdb, the 5' RACE reads were re-called with MiXCR into one record per CDR3 protein. Of under 55,000 distinct CDR3 sequences in the sample, 6% to 7.5% were seen once. The sequencing input was blood, either unsorted or a sorted T cell fraction (not recorded which). These receptors were collected from a female donor with ankylosing spondylitis or in good health (not recorded which). Each CDR3 is given with its conserved first and last residue. Each record gives: V gene, clone size, J gene, D gene, CDR3 protein, CDR3 DNA. The D gene is left open where the match is weak. Clone sizes are given selectively: once, few, many, or a class where the clone is expanded.

TRBV5-1	many	TRBJ1-3	NA	CASSLEGRSSGNTIYF	TGCGCCAGCAGCTTGGAAGGGAGGAGCTCTGGAAACACCATATATTTT
TRBV24-1	many	TRBJ1-2	NA	CATSESDSFYGYTF	TGTGCCACCAGTGAATCCGACAGTTTTTATGGCTACACCTTC
TRBV7-9	NA	TRBJ2-2	NA	CASSLDLTANTGELFF	TGTGCCAGCAGCTTAGACCTAACAGCGAACACCGGGGAGCTGTTTTTT
TRBV5-4	few	TRBJ2-3	TRBD2	CASSRPSGGGRTDTQYF	TGTGCCAGCAGTAGGCCTAGCGGGGGAGGTCGCACAGATACGCAGTATTTT
TRBV12-3/TRBV12-4	many	TRBJ2-1	NA	CASTLTPGGGLEQFF	TGTGCCAGCACTCTAACCCCCGGGGGAGGCCTTGAGCAGTTCTTC
TRBV7-2	NA	TRBJ2-7	NA	CASSLGLGISYEQYF	TGTGCCAGCAGCTTGGGGCTCGGCATCTCCTACGAGCAGTACTTC
TRBV6-2/TRBV6-3	many	TRBJ1-4	NA	CASSTFVANEKLFF	TGTGCCAGCAGTACCTTTGTGGCGAACGAAAAACTGTTTTTT
TRBV6-5	NA	TRBJ1-2	NA	CASSLAYGYGYTF	TGTGCCAGCAGTTTGGCCTACGGCTATGGCTACACCTTC
TRBV29-1	many	TRBJ2-1	NA	CSVEDQGYNEQFF	TGCAGCGTTGAAGACCAGGGGTACAATGAGCAGTTCTTC
TRBV6-5	many	TRBJ2-2	NA	CASSSGRNGELFF	TGTGCCAGCAGTTCAGGGCGTAACGGGGAGCTGTTTTTT
TRBV7-8	NA	TRBJ2-3	TRBD1	CASSLKEGRQGADTQYF	TGTGCCAGCAGCTTAAAGGAGGGGAGACAGGGGGCAGATACGCAGTATTTT
TRBV5-1	many	TRBJ1-1	TRBD1	CASSNRDRLGAEAFF	TGCGCCAGCAGCAACCGGGACAGGTTGGGGGCTGAAGCTTTCTTT
TRBV5-1	many	TRBJ2-4	TRBD1	CASSLPTGAGNIQYF	TGCGCCAGCAGCCTACCGACAGGGGCGGGAAACATTCAGTACTTC
TRBV20-1	many	TRBJ1-1	NA	CSARDPNTKAFF	TGCAGTGCTAGAGATCCCAACACGAAAGCTTTCTTT
TRBV29-1	many	TRBJ1-1	TRBD1	CSVGTGDPEAFF	TGCAGCGTTGGGACAGGGGACCCTGAAGCTTTCTTT
TRBV5-1	NA	TRBJ1-2	NA	CASNLGGDYGYTF	TGCGCCAGCAACTTGGGCGGAGACTATGGCTACACCTTC
TRBV2	many	TRBJ2-1	NA	CASSYGTPNEQFF	TGTGCCAGCAGTTATGGGACCCCCAATGAGCAGTTCTTC
TRBV6-5	few	TRBJ2-6	NA	CASSYSGSGANVLTF	TGTGCCAGCAGTTACTCTGGTAGTGGGGCCAACGTCCTGACTTTC
TRBV4-2	few	TRBJ2-1	NA	CASSQEAGPIGNEQFF	TGTGCCAGCAGCCAAGAAGCAGGCCCCATTGGGAATGAGCAGTTCTTC
TRBV28	many	TRBJ1-1	NA	CASTFDSANTEAFF	TGTGCCAGCACCTTCGACAGCGCGAACACTGAAGCTTTCTTT
TRBV19	NA	TRBJ1-1	NA	CASSSLGQGSAEAFF	TGTGCCAGTAGTTCTTTGGGGCAGGGGTCGGCTGAAGCTTTCTTT
TRBV12-3/TRBV12-4	many	TRBJ2-5	NA	CASSSPTTLRETQYF	TGTGCCAGCAGTTCCCCCACAACACTTAGGGAGACCCAGTACTTC
TRBV20-1	many	TRBJ2-5	NA	CSAIRDSQQETQYF	TGCAGTGCTATCCGGGACTCTCAGCAGGAGACCCAGTACTTC
TRBV12-3/TRBV12-4	many	TRBJ1-2	TRBD1	CASRTGGDDGYTF	TGTGCCAGCAGAACAGGGGGCGATGATGGCTACACCTTC
TRBV29-1	many	TRBJ2-5	NA	CSVPLRGGRAQYF	TGCAGCGTTCCCCTCAGGGGGGGCCGGGCCCAGTACTTC
TRBV7-9	few	TRBJ1-2	TRBD1	CASSTGQGRGYTF	TGTGCCAGCAGCACAGGACAGGGAAGGGGCTACACCTTC
TRBV2	many	TRBJ2-2	NA	CASSEGGRELFF	TGTGCCAGCAGTGAGGGGGGTCGGGAGCTGTTTTTT
TRBV6-5	many	TRBJ1-2	TRBD1	CASSYEGRGRDGYTF	TGTGCCAGCAGTTACGAGGGCAGGGGGCGCGATGGCTACACCTTC